This T cell receptor beta chain was sequenced in a study of T cells in Graves' hyperthyroidism and ophthalmopathy. TCR beta CDR3 sequences were amplified from RNA transcripts. Researchers ran a first-round RT-PCR on the TCR CDR3 using the HTBI primer set. TCRdb reprocessed the multiplex PCR reads via MiXCR and lists one record per CDR3 protein. The sample shows about 600,000 distinct CDR3 sequences, approximately 15% of them seen only once. Study-wide findings and caveats: The model predicted ophthalmopathy a median around 6.5 months before onset. Ophthalmopathy stood apart from stable hyperthyroidism in a 13 V-J model.

Ophthalmopathy patients had moderate-to-severe active disease, CAS ≥3, NOSPECS ≥4, and disease duration under 3 months. Clinical symptoms, serum thyroxine and TRAb, thyroid ultrasound and orbital computed tomography were used for the diagnoses. There are a few counts of this clonotype. Its antigen is currently unknown. The source is a woman aged 40-49 years with Graves' ophthalmopathy. Sequenced input: blood.

The CDR3 DNA reads as TGCAGCGTTCAAAGACAGGAGGGGAACACTGAAGCTTTCTTT. Translation: CSVQRQEGNTEAFF. The rearrangement links TRBV29-1 to TRBJ1-1; possibly TRBD1 for D (6 bases). V was shortened by 5 bases and J by 1 base, with 14 bases between the two germline ends. The CDR3 spans 14 residues. CDR1 and CDR2 from the germline V gene are SQVTM and ANQGSEA.